The T cell receptor beta chain described here comes from a study of control samples from healthy donors and cancer patients. TCRdb keeps only in-frame clones here, not all; method: immunoSEQ multiplex PCR. In the table there are some 150,000 clones, 90% to 95% of which are singletons. The V gene's germline CDR1 is SGHTA and CDR2 FQGTGA. V lost 1 base and J 6 bases, leaving 12 bases between the germline ends. The CDR3 has 14 residues. The sequenced sample consisted of blood. The sequence was obtained from a woman in her sixties or seventies in good health. The chain uses TRBV7-3 and TRBJ1-1, with D perhaps matching TRBD1 (5 bases). CDR3 in DNA: TGTGCCAGCAGCTTAAATGCAGGGTACCCTGAAGCTTTCTTT. Translation gives CASSLNAGYPEAFF.